The TCR beta chain under discussion was sequenced for a study of vaccination effects on CD4 cells after COVID-19. Using immunoSEQ multiplex PCR, the repertoire was profiled, and TCRdb retains in-frame clones only, with some absent. Of about 46,000 clones in the sample, nearly 75% were seen once. On this clone: Its antigen is not identified.

Sequencing followed a ViraFEST assay step that expanded antigen-specific CD4+ T cells with viral peptide pools. CD4+ T cell isolation took place after approximately 11 days of culture. Participants completed two doses of the BNT162b2 or mRNA-1273 vaccine. Half-medium replacement with IL-2 medium occurred on days 3 and 7. The sequencing here drew on CD4+ T cells from PBMCs cultured with HCoV-OC43 spike peptides, taken after COVID-19 vaccination. Subset given: HCoV-OC43 spike overlapping peptide pool stimulation. This TCR came from a human donor who received a COVID-19 vaccine.

CDR3 in DNA: TGTGCCAGCAGCCAATCGATGCTTCCGGGGTATGGCTACACCTTC. Residues: CASSQSMLPGYGYTF. The rearrangement uses TRBV16 and TRBJ1-2; D is unclear. CDR1 KGHSY and CDR2 FQNENV come from the germline V gene. V lost 0 bases and J lost 5, with 13 bases in between. The CDR3 is 15 amino acids.